This is a list of T cell receptor beta chains from one sample in a study of T cell responses to AZD1222 COVID-19 vaccine. This table comes from immunoSEQ multiplex PCR, and its TCRdb copy is limited to in-frame clones, with some not included. The sample includes approximately 100,000 clones, 91% of them seen just once. Sequenced material: peripheral blood, taken on day 0 of AZD1222 vaccination. Source of these receptors: an adult in good health. CDR3s include the opening cysteine and the closing phenylalanine or tryptophan. A D gene is named only where the DNA matches it firmly. Expanded clones get a size class; other rows say once, few or many, or leave the size out.

>15|.|.|TRBJ2-1|TRBV6-5
CASSSPAGAYNEQFF
TGTGCCAGCAGTTCCCCCGCCGGAGCCTACAATGAGCAGTTCTTC
>17|TRBD1|.|TRBJ2-5|TRBV7-3
CASSLTGTGGYGETQYF
TGTGCCAGCAGCTTAACCGGGACAGGGGGCTATGGGGAGACCCAGTACTTC
>14|.|.|TRBJ2-2|TRBV5-1
CASSLAANTGELFF
TGCGCCAGCAGCTTGGCCGCGAACACCGGGGAGCTGTTTTTT
>15|.|.|TRBJ2-5|TRBV28
CASSFKGAWKETQYF
TGTGCCAGCAGTTTCAAGGGAGCCTGGAAAGAGACCCAGTACTTC
>14|.|few|TRBJ1-4|TRBV5-1
CASRLGGHNEKLFF
TGCGCCAGCCGTTTGGGGGGCCATAATGAAAAACTGTTTTTT
>22|TRBD2|.|TRBJ2-6|TRBV5-1
CASSLAGASGRVGASGANVLTF
TGCGCCAGCAGCTTGGCCGGAGCTAGCGGGAGGGTCGGGGCTTCTGGGGCCAACGTCCTGACTTTC
>17|TRBD2|.|TRBJ2-3|TRBV28
CASSLPLEAGDLDTQYF
TGTGCCAGCAGTTTACCCCTCGAGGCGGGAGATCTAGATACGCAGTATTTT
>14|TRBD1|.|TRBJ1-1|TRBV19
CASSPTGLYTEAFF
TGTGCCAGTAGCCCGACAGGGTTATACACTGAAGCTTTCTTT
>13|.|.|TRBJ1-1|TRBV19
CASSITDYTEAFF
TGTGCCAGTAGTATAACAGACTACACTGAAGCTTTCTTT
>16|TRBD1|once|TRBJ2-7|TRBV10-1
CASSALGTGGTYEQYF
TGCGCCAGCAGTGCCCTCGGAACAGGGGGGACCTACGAGCAGTACTTC
>13|.|.|TRBJ1-2|TRBV19
CASGKTLTYGYTF
TGTGCCAGTGGCAAAACCCTAACCTATGGCTACACCTTC